This T cell receptor (beta chain) was retrieved from a study of blood T cell repertoires in COVID-19. About the study: Both acute and convalescent COVID-19 samples were obtained from the United States, Italy and Spain. Sources were T cells, B-cell-depleted T cells, or PBMCs; the material itself was cDNA or gDNA.

The germline V gene encodes CDR1 SQVTM and CDR2 ANQGSEA. The CDR3 has 12 residues. With 6 bases removed from V and 5 bases from J, the gap between germline ends came to 13 bases. In the source study's methods: Estimation of nucleated cell counts was performed using reference gene primer amplification. The protocol was immunoSEQ multiplex PCR, while the TCRdb copy is restricted to in-frame clones and leaves out a portion. From that table come the V and J calls and clone size; the DNA was used to work out D and trimming. The sample holds some 320,000 clones, 85% seen once. The chain combines TRBV29-1 with TRBJ1-1, with D possibly being TRBD1 (6 bases). The sequence was collected from a human donor in a cohort sampled during active COVID-19. The sequenced sample was peripheral blood. The CDR3 nucleotides are TGCAGCGTGTACAGGGTAGGGACTGAAGCTTTCTTT. Translation: CSVYRVGTEAFF. Full variable domain (rest looked up from reference TRBV29-1 and TRBJ1-1): SAVISQKPSRDICQRGTSLTIQCQVDSQVTMMFWYRQQPGQSLTLIATANQGSEATYESGFVIDKFPISRPNLTFSTLTVSNMSPEDSSIYLCSVYRVGTEAFFGQGTRLTVV.